What follows is one TCR beta chain and its context. No antigen is known for it. The input lacks base qualities; no much larger clone sits a single base away. These data are taken from a study of blood T cell repertoires in COVID-19 (dated by TCRdb to 2018 to 2020). For the study in its entirety: The collaborator samples originated in the United States, Italy and Spain and spanned the acute and convalescent phases of COVID-19. The material from the prospective study consisted of cDNA or gDNA derived from T cells, B-cell-depleted T cells, or PBMCs. A freely available public database, intended as a resource for researchers studying the immune response to SARS-CoV-2, is where the repertoires were released. Sample metadata almost always included a de-identified subject ID, COVID-19 status, age in years and sex. Samples were obtained from the ongoing ImmuneRACE study (first 160 participants) and from 1,000 to 1,500 subjects provided by 6 global collaborators. HLA class I and class II types, where available, came from metadata supplied by the sample provider rather than from assay-based typing. Subjects who had been exposed to COVID-19, were actively infected with it, or had recovered from it provided the deeply sampled blood TCRbeta repertoires that made up the dataset.

What the work shows at the level of the full study, not this receptor alone: Clinical and demographic metadata were provided uncurated, with the amount varying by source and participant.

In the prospective study, participants were roughly 18 to 89 years old, resided in approximately 25 geographic areas of the United States, and were enrolled through a virtual design. In the prospective study, cohorts were assigned on the basis of participant-reported clinical history obtained from a screening survey and a study questionnaire. For ImmuneRACE Cohort 3, a participant was defined as recovered based on two consecutive negative NP/OP PCR tests, clearance by a healthcare professional, or resolution of symptoms. In the prospective study, mobile phlebotomists collected whole blood, serum and a nasopharyngeal or oropharyngeal swab from each participant. Prospective study participants could optionally give additional blood draws and questionnaires over an approximately 2-month period. Blood samples from the prospective study were shipped frozen or at room temperature prior to DNA extraction.

CDR1 and CDR2 are drawn from the germline V gene: SGDLS, YYNGEE. From V the trimming removes 0 bases and from J it removes 4 bases, while the gene matches leave 2 bases of the junction unaccounted for. The CDR3 starts with the cysteine, ends with the phenylalanine, and has 15 residues. The kept DNA is CDR3 alone, 45 bases in frame from the first base. TCRbeta CDR3 regions were amplified from genomic DNA by means of the immunoSEQ Assay, a bias-controlled multiplex PCR. On the authors' methods: Within the assay, amplification of reference gene primers was used to estimate how many nucleated cells each sample contained. To quantify the absolute abundance of each unique TCRbeta CDR3 rearrangement, sequence reads were collapsed and filtered. For each sample, productive Simpson clonality was calculated as the square root of Simpson's diversity index over productive rearrangements. TCRdb provides this immuneACCESS table in a form limited to in-frame rearrangements. Some clones are lacking; in checked studies, under half of them reflect an unresolved V gene, and why the rest are absent is not known. V and J calls and clone size are those listed in that table; D and trimming were worked out from the DNA. Within this sample are over 250,000 clones, with 80% to 90% of them counted one time only. The ten most abundant clones make up roughly 8.6% of the sample.

The chain was built from TRBV9 and TRBJ2-5, with 11 bases aligning to TRBD2. The source is a man in his forties who had recovered from COVID-19. Sequencing was done on a sample of PBMCs or T cells enriched from blood (not recorded which). The encoded CDR3 is CASSVVGLAGETQYF. The DNA is as follows: TGTGCCAGCAGCGTAGTCGGACTAGCGGGAGAGACCCAGTACTTC.